Listed here are 24 T cell receptor beta chains from one sample, sequenced in a study of T cell repertoires in cytomegalovirus infection. One entry per CDR3 protein, called by TCRdb with MiXCR from the reads. The table shows around 240,000 distinct CDR3 sequences, with over 20% occurring only once. Input material: CD8+ T cells from PBMCs. The source of these receptors is a human donor in good health (CMV status not recorded). Some clones in this sample may be carry-over from other donors' samples.

This chain links TRBV7-9 with TRBJ2-1, with TRBD1 matching over 7 bases. CDR1 and CDR2 (germline): SEHNR, FQNEAQ (reference sequence). The CDR3 has 18 amino acids. The junction had 15 bases not matched to a gene; V was cut back by 0 bases and J by 7 bases. As DNA, the CDR3 is TGTGCCAGCAGCTTAGCGGCTGATCAGGGGGTGATGTTGAATGAGCAGTTCTTC. Translation: CASSLAADQGVMLNEQFF.

V and J are TRBV29-1 and TRBJ1-2, with D possibly matching TRBD1 (5 bases). The CDR3 length is 13 residues. Germline V gene data show CDR1 as SQVTM and CDR2 as ANQGSEA. V dropped 0 bases and J dropped 4 bases, with 9 bases sitting between them. CDR3 sequence: CSVEEGAAYGYTF. The DNA of the CDR3 is TGCAGCGTTGAAGAAGGGGCAGCCTATGGCTACACCTTC. The whole variable domain, filled in from reference TRBV29-1 and TRBJ1-2, reads SAVISQKPSRDICQRGTSLTIQCQVDSQVTMMFWYRQQPGQSLTLIATANQGSEATYESGFVIDKFPISRPNLTFSTLTVSNMSPEDSSIYLCSVEEGAAYGYTFGSGTRLTVV.

A word on this clonotype: The junction and the germline gene differ at one end; a read error may be behind it. The genes are TRBV24-1 and TRBJ2-1; 9 bases are shared with TRBD2. The CDR3 is 15 amino acids. Germline V gene lookup returns CDR1 KGHDR and CDR2 SFDVKD. The chain's CDR3 is CATSAGGSSYNEQFF. CDR3 DNA: TGTGCCACGAGTGCGGGGGGGAGCTCCTACAATGAGCAGTTCTTC.

A remark on this clonotype: A much larger clone sits a single nucleotide away, making a read error possible. V usage is TRBV19 and J usage is TRBJ2-2; D tentatively reads TRBD1 or TRBD2 (5 bases each). The CDR3 runs 17 residues. Per germline, CDR1 LNHDA and CDR2 SQIVND (reference sequence). The ends were cut back, 3 bases at V and 3 bases at J, with 17 bases in the middle. The chain's CDR3 is CASSIMGDGAYTGELFF. The CDR3 DNA reads as TGTGCCAGTAGTATTATGGGGGACGGAGCGTACACCGGGGAGCTGTTTTTT.

This clonotype has more than one count but fewer than ten. This chain uses TRBV20-1 with TRBJ2-1; 14 bases fit TRBD2. Germline CDR1 is DFQATT and CDR2 is SNEGSKA (reference sequence). The junction had 4 bases not matched to a gene; V was cut back by 6 bases and J by 3 bases. This CDR3 is built from 15 residues. DNA of the CDR3: TGCAGTGCAGAGGGACTAGCGGGGGTCTACAATGAGCAGTTCTTC. Its protein is CSAEGLAGVYNEQFF.

The J gene is TRBJ1-4, the V gene TRBV5-5; D uncertain. CDR1 and CDR2 from the germline V gene are SGHKS and YYEKEE (reference sequence). The CDR3 contains 12 residues. The V end lost 4 bases, the J end lost 5 bases, and 6 bases lay between the germline ends. The CDR3 region has the DNA TGTGCCAGCAGCCAATCGAATGAAAAACTGTTTTTT. This sequence encodes CASSQSNEKLFF.

The chain is built from TRBV6-1 and TRBJ1-2; tentative D call: TRBD1 (6 bases). CDR1 and CDR2 from the germline V gene are MNHNS and SASEGT. The CDR3 extends over 14 amino acids. Trimming pared 6 bases from V and 3 bases from J, leaving 14 bases between. The CDR3 nucleotides are TGTGCCAGCAGGATTTCGACAGGCGACTATGGCTACACCTTC. Residues: CASRISTGDYGYTF.

The gene calls are TRBV7-6 and TRBJ1-1; 8 bases are a match to TRBD1. From germline, CDR1 is SGHVS and CDR2 FNYEAQ. The junction had 7 bases not matched to a gene; V was cut back by 8 bases and J by 5 bases. The CDR3 is 13 amino acids. CDR3: CASLDRGGTEAFF. The CDR3 coding sequence is TGTGCCAGCCTCGACAGGGGTGGTACTGAAGCTTTCTTT. The complete variable domain, with remaining parts taken from reference TRBV7-6 and TRBJ1-1, reads GAGVSQSPRYKVTKRGQDVALRCDPISGHVSLYWYRQALGQGPEFLTYFNYEAQQDKSGLPNDRFSAERPEGSISTLTIQRTEQRDSAMYRCASLDRGGTEAFFGQGTRLTVV.

This clonotype was recorded at least ten times. V is TRBV3-1 and J is TRBJ2-3; D gene ambiguous. The CDR3 is 14 amino acids. With 1 base removed from V and 2 bases from J, the gap between germline ends came to 7 bases. From germline, CDR1 is LGHDT and CDR2 YNNKEL (reference sequence). CDR3 nucleotides: TGTGCCAGCAGCCAAGGTTCTTTCACAGATACGCAGTATTTT. Its translation: CASSQGSFTDTQYF.

This clonotype has just a few counts. The genes are TRBV12-3 or TRBV12-4 and TRBJ2-7; 12 positions match TRBD2. The CDR3 covers 15 residues. V dropped 7 bases and J dropped 3; count of bases not matched to a gene: 7. Here the CDR3 reads CASTIGLAGIYEQYF. The CDR3 DNA reads TGTGCCAGCACTATTGGACTAGCGGGGATCTACGAGCAGTACTTC.

This chain connects TRBV2 to TRBJ1-1, with D possibly being TRBD1 (5 bases). This CDR3 has 14 amino acids. Between the trimmed V and J ends, which lost 4 bases and 2 bases, there was a span of 11 bases. Germline V gives CDR1 SNHLY, CDR2 FYNNEI. CDR3 sequence (DNA): TGTGCCAGCAGTGCCGGGACTTATAACACTGAAGCTTTCTTT. Its protein product is CASSAGTYNTEAFF.

Concerning this clonotype itself: A read error may explain this, as a much larger clone is one base away. The rearrangement uses TRBV2 and TRBJ1-1; D is ambiguous. The CDR3 is made up of 13 amino acids. The V gene's germline CDR1 is SNHLY and CDR2 FYNNEI. DNA for the CDR3: TGTGCCAGCAGTGAGTGGGCGAACACTGAAGCTATCTTT. It yields the protein CASSEWANTEAIF. The full variable domain, in which reference TRBV2 and TRBJ1-1 provide the parts outside the CDR3, is EPEVTQTPSHQVTQMGQEVILRCVPISNHLYFYWYRQILGQKVEFLVSFYNNEISEKSEIFDDQFSVERPDGSNFTLKIRSTKLEDSAMYFCASSEWANTEAIFGQGTRLTVV.

The genes are TRBV29-1 and TRBJ2-1, with 8 bases identical to TRBD2. Per the germline V gene, CDR1 is SQVTM and CDR2 is ANQGSEA. The V gene end was trimmed by 5 bases and the J gene end by 9 bases; junction bases not matched to a gene: 9. There are 13 residues in the CDR3. Written as DNA, the CDR3 is TGCAGCGTTCACCCGGGGGGGGCCGGTGAGCAGTTCTTC. The encoded protein is CSVHPGGAGEQFF.

The chain has TRBV27 and TRBJ2-2, with D perhaps TRBD1 (5 bases). The CDR3 consists of 17 residues. The V and J ends lost 7 bases and 4 bases respectively, with 22 bases between them. Germline V gene lookup returns CDR1 MNHEY and CDR2 SMNVEV (reference sequence). CDR3 loop: CASTSDSARWGTGELFF. The CDR3 DNA is TGTGCCAGCACCTCTGACAGTGCCAGGTGGGGCACCGGGGAGCTGTTTTTT.

In this sample, this clonotype turned up a few times. The gene calls are TRBV7-7 and TRBJ2-2; D may match TRBD1 or TRBD2 (5 bases each). The length of the CDR3 is 13 residues. V was cut by 5 bases and J by 8 bases, with 12 bases left in between. CDR1 is SSHAT, CDR2 FNYEAQ, per germline (reference sequence). The CDR3 region has the DNA TGTGCCAGCAGCCAGTATGAGGGGGGGGAGCTGTTTTTT. Protein sequence: CASSQYEGGELFF.

This clonotype was observed a handful of times. V gene TRBV7-2 combines with J gene TRBJ1-5; 8 nucleotides line up with TRBD1. V lost 3 bases and J lost 2; bases outside the gene matches: 3. CDR3 length: 15 residues. Germline CDR1 SGHTA, CDR2 FQGNSA. CDR3 region: CASSFSTGGNQPQHF. The CDR3 DNA reads as TGTGCCAGCAGCTTTTCGACAGGGGGCAATCAGCCCCAGCATTTT.

This sequence joins TRBV6-1 and TRBJ2-3, with D perhaps being TRBD1 or TRBD2 (5 bases each). The length of the CDR3 is 14 residues. Germline CDR1 reads MNHNS; CDR2 reads SASEGT. The germline V and J ends were trimmed by 5 bases and 5 bases, with 14 bases remaining between them. CDR3 in DNA: TGTGCCAGCAGTTTTGGGACGAAACAAGATACGCAGTATTTT. The encoded protein is CASSFGTKQDTQYF.

The chain links TRBV7-9 to TRBJ1-1; no clear D. CDR1 is SEHNR, CDR2 FQNEAQ, per germline (reference sequence). The germline V and J ends were trimmed by 1 base and 8 bases, with 11 bases remaining between them. There are 13 residues in the CDR3. Here the CDR3 DNA reads TGTGCCAGCAGCTTAGACATCACAAGGGAAGCTTTCTTT. Amino acids: CASSLDITREAFF.

This clonotype occurred many times. The chain has TRBV7-3 and TRBJ2-7; the D is unclear. The germline V gene encodes CDR1 SGHTA and CDR2 FQGTGA. The CDR3 covers 13 residues. Trimming cost V 0 bases and J 6 bases, with 9 bases left between them. The CDR3 nucleotides read TGTGCCAGCAGCTTAACTGAGACTCTCGAGCAGTACTTC. This encodes CASSLTETLEQYF.

With regard to this clonotype: A much larger clone lies a single base off, so this may be a read error. In DNA, the CDR3 is TGTGCCAGCAGTTCCGGCCTATCCCCGCAGGATACGCAGTATTTT. This codes for CASSSGLSPQDTQYF. The rearrangement links TRBV28 to TRBJ2-3; D gene unclear. The CDR3 length is 15 residues. Germline V gene data show CDR1 as MDHEN and CDR2 as SYDVKM. Trimming left V 4 bases short and J 6 bases short, with 17 bases between.

This clonotype was seen more than once but under ten times. V gene TRBV24-1 combines with J gene TRBJ2-1; tentatively, D is TRBD1 or TRBD2 (5 bases each). Germline V gives CDR1 KGHDR, CDR2 SFDVKD. Trimming left V 9 bases short and J 7 bases short, with 15 bases between. This CDR3 region has 13 residues. The CDR3 sequence is CATSGQLSNEQFF. The CDR3 bases are TGTGCCACCTCGGGGCAGCTTAGTAATGAGCAGTTCTTC.

This clonotype was observed once. The chain links TRBV19 to TRBJ1-5; D not certain. The CDR3 covers 14 residues. Trimming took off 2 bases at V and 4 bases at J, with 9 bases between the two ends. From germline, CDR1 is LNHDA and CDR2 SQIVND (reference sequence). The CDR3 bases are TGTGCCAGTAGTATACCCCTCCCTAATCAGCCCCAGCATTTT. Protein product: CASSIPLPNQPQHF.

This clonotype was found once. The chain combines TRBV12-3 or TRBV12-4 with TRBJ2-1; D unresolved. The CDR3 is made up of 15 amino acids. V was shortened by 1 base and J by 4 bases, with 11 bases between the two germline ends. The CDR3 loop is CASSLGVPGYNEQFF. The CDR3 DNA reads TGTGCCAGCAGTTTAGGGGTTCCGGGTTACAATGAGCAGTTCTTC.

The chain is built from TRBV6-6 and TRBJ2-1; D is undetermined. Trimming shortened V by 3 bases and J by 6 bases, and 15 bases separated the two germline ends. From germline, CDR1 is MNHNY and CDR2 SVGAGI (reference sequence). This CDR3 is 15 amino acids long. CDR3: CASSYLTAGLNEQFF. CDR3 nucleotides: TGTGCCAGCAGTTATTTAACCGCTGGTCTCAATGAGCAGTTCTTC.